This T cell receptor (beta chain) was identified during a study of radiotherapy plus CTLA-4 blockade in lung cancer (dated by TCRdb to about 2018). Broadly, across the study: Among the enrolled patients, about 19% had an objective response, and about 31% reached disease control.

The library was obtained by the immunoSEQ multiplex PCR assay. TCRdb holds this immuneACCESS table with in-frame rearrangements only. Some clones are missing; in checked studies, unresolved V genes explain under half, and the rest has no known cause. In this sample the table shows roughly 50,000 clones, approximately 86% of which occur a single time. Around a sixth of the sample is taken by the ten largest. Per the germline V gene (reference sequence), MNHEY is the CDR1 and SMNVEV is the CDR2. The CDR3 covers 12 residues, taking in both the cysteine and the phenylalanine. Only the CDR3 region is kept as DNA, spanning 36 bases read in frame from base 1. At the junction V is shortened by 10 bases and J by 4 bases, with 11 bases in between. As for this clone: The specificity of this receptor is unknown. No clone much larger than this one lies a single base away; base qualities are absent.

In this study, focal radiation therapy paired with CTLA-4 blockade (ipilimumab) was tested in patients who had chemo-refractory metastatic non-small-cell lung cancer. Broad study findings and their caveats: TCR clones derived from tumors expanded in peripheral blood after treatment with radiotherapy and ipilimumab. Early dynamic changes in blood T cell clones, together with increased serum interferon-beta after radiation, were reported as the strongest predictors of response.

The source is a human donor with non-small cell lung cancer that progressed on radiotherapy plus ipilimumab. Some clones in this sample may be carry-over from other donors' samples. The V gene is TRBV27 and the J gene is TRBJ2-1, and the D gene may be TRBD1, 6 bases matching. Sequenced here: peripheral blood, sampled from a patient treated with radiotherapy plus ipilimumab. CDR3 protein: CAIITGYNEQFF. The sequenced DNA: TGTGCCATAATCACAGGGTACAATGAGCAGTTCTTC.